This TCR beta chain was profiled in a study of T cells in Graves' hyperthyroidism and ophthalmopathy. This clonotype was seen only a few times. Trimming took off 6 bases at V and 8 bases at J, with 22 bases between the two ends. Germline V gene data show CDR1 as DFQATT and CDR2 as SNEGSKA (reference sequence). The CDR3 is 14 residues long. Clinical symptoms, serum thyroxine, TRAb, thyroid ultrasound and orbital computed tomography established diagnosis. Isolation of PBMCs was performed on 8 to 10 ml fresh peripheral blood. Amplification targeted TCR beta CDR3 regions from RNA transcripts. The HTBI primer set was used in a first-round RT-PCR of the TCR CDR3. TCRdb analysed the multiplex PCR reads with MiXCR anew, one entry per CDR3 protein. This sample has 450,000 to 500,000 distinct CDR3 sequences, with approximately 23% found just once.

The clonotype was recovered from a woman in her sixties or seventies with Graves' ophthalmopathy. The chain joins TRBV20-1 to TRBJ1-2; maybe TRBD1 (6 bases). Sequenced sample: blood. The CDR3 loop is CSAGRGEVSEGYTF. DNA for the CDR3: TGCAGTGCCGGAAGGGGGGAGGTCTCGGAAGGCTACACCTTC.